This T cell receptor (beta chain) was recovered during a study of T-cell memory formation after mild COVID-19. Constant-segment primers served in 5'RACE that generated TCR alpha and TCR beta cDNA libraries bearing sample barcodes and UMIs. TCRdb reprocessed the 5' RACE reads via MiXCR and lists one record per CDR3 protein. The table records around 200,000 distinct CDR3 sequences, approximately 17% of them present only once. Germline V gene sequence: CDR1 MNHEY, CDR2 SVGEGT. Between the trimmed V and J ends, which lost 2 bases and 3 bases, there was a span of 13 bases. This CDR3 region has 15 residues.

The source is a man younger than 30 who had mild COVID-19 (a few samples of this study predate the infection). Cell type and time point are not known. The rearrangement uses TRBV6-2 or TRBV6-3 and TRBJ2-5, with TRBD2 as a possible D gene (7 bases). Sequencing was done on a sample of PBMCs or a T cell subset sorted from them (not recorded which). The CDR3 is CASSYVGGPEETQYF. The CDR3 DNA reads as TGTGCCAGCAGTTACGTGGGGGGGCCGGAAGAGACCCAGTACTTC.